The 20 T cell receptor beta chains below all came from one sample that was sequenced in a study of molecular identifiers for immune sequencing clone quantification. TCRdb itself ran the PCR reads through MiXCR, one entry per CDR3 protein. The sample includes about 640,000 distinct CDR3 sequences, about 20% of them seen just once. The specimen was naive CD8+ T cells from blood, with Jurkat cell RNA spiked in. Subset of the sample: FACS-sorted CD8+CD4-CCR7+CD45RA+ naive T cells. Receptors were obtained from a human donor in good health. Some libraries in this study had Jurkat cell RNA spiked in.

The count of this clonotype is one. A much larger clone differs from this one at a single base, so this may be a read error. The genes are TRBV29-1 and TRBJ1-2, with D tentatively TRBD1 (6 bases). The germline V gene has CDR1 SQVTM and CDR2 ANQGSEA. This CDR3 comprises 15 residues. The CDR3 spells CSVEEGGGAGYGCTF. CDR3 coding DNA: TGCAGCGTTGAGGAGGGGGGGGGCGCCGGCTATGGCTGCACCTTC.

In this sample, this clonotype turned up a few times. V is TRBV4-2 and J is TRBJ2-2, with TRBD2 matching 7 bases. V trimming: 0 bases; J trimming: 1 base; junction bases outside the gene matches: 8. The CDR3 length is 18 residues. CDR1 is LGHNA, CDR2 YNFKEQ, per germline. DNA for the CDR3: TGTGCCAGCAGCCAAGATGGGTTGGGGACTAAGAACACCGGGGAGCTGTTTTTT. Translating gives CASSQDGLGTKNTGELFF.

This clonotype was counted ten times or more. This chain links TRBV30 with TRBJ2-7; a possible D gene is TRBD2 (5 bases). There are 14 residues in the CDR3. The V gene lost 0 bases and the J gene lost 4 bases, with 13 bases spanning the gap. In germline, CDR1 is GTSNPN, CDR2 SVGIG (reference sequence). CDR3 in DNA: TGTGCCTGGAGTGTTACTTGGGAGTCATACGAGCAGTACTTC. This codes for CAWSVTWESYEQYF.

This clonotype has a count of ten or more. The J gene is TRBJ1-2, the V gene TRBV23-1; D unresolved. TRBV23-1 is filed as an ORF, its function uncertain. CDR3 length: 12 amino acids. Trimming removed 3 bases from V and 4 bases from J, with 6 bases in between. The chain's CDR3 is CASSHRPYGYTF. The CDR3 DNA reads TGCGCCAGCAGTCACCGCCCCTATGGCTACACCTTC.

Points on this clonotype: A much larger clone sits a single nucleotide away, making a read error possible. This chain connects TRBV5-6 to TRBJ2-7; D is unresolved. The CDR3 is 14 residues long. CDR1 and CDR2 (germline): SGHDT, YYEEEE. CDR3 nucleotide sequence: TGTGCCAGCGGCTTGAGTCCACGACCCTACGAGCAGTACTTC. It encodes CASGLSPRPYEQYF. Variable domain in full (rest from reference TRBV5-6 and TRBJ2-7): DAGVTQSPTHLIKTRGQQVTLRCSPKSGHDTVSWYQQALGQGPQFIFQYYEEEERQRGNFPDRFSGHQFPNYSSELNVNALLLGDSALYLCASGLSPRPYEQYFGPGTRLTVT.

This clonotype was recorded at least ten times. The rearrangement links TRBV12-3 or TRBV12-4 to TRBJ2-7, with D hard to call. V was pared by 5 bases and J by 4 bases, with 15 bases between. The CDR3 totals 14 residues. The CDR3 region has the DNA TGTGCCAGCAGTGCTGGCTTGGCGGTGTACGAGCAGTACTTC. Its protein product is CASSAGLAVYEQYF.

Of note for this clonotype: A clone one base away is much larger, so this may be a read error. The V call is TRBV12-5, the J call TRBJ1-3, with 7 bases lining up with TRBD1. The CDR3 consists of 17 residues. Per the germline V gene, CDR1 is LGHNT and CDR2 is FRNRAP. V lost 2 bases and J lost 2; bases outside the gene matches: 9. This CDR3 reads CASGLRQGLFPGNTIYF. The CDR3 DNA follows: TGTGCTAGTGGTTTGAGACAGGGTCTTTTCCCTGGAAACACCATATATTTT.

For this clonotype: One base away lies a much larger clone, so this may be a sequencing read error. Here the CDR3 omits its conserved ending phenylalanine or tryptophan, so a read error is the likely source. V is TRBV10-3 and J is TRBJ2-7; perhaps TRBD2 as D (6 bases). Germline V gene lookup returns CDR1 ENHRY and CDR2 SYGVKD. V gave up 3 bases and J gave up 4 bases, with 13 bases separating them. The CDR3 spans 14 residues. CDR3 sequence: CAISEGLALYEQYL. The CDR3 nucleotides are TGTGCCATCAGTGAAGGGCTAGCGCTGTACGAGCAGTACCTC.

Turning to this clonotype: Germline and junction disagree at one end, which may indicate a read error. For the CDR3, the DNA is TGTGCCAGTAGTATAGGGAGCACAGATACGCGGTATTTT. Translated, it gives CASSIGSTDTRYF. This chain links TRBV19 with TRBJ2-3; D not certain. The CDR3 totals 13 residues. CDR1 and CDR2 (germline): LNHDA, SQIVND (reference sequence). The variable domain in full, completed from reference TRBV19 and TRBJ2-3, reads DGGITQSPKYLFRKEGQNVTLSCEQNLNHDAMYWYRQDPGQGLRLIYYSQIVNDFQKGDIAEGYSVSREKKESFPLTVTSAQKNPTAFYLCASSIGSTDTRYFGPGTRLTVL.

This rearrangement joins TRBV3-1 to TRBJ2-1; 9 bases are a match to TRBD2. The V segment lost 0 bases and the J segment 8 bases; nucleotides outside the gene matches: 5. The CDR3 contains 15 residues. Germline-derived CDR1 and CDR2 are LGHDT and YNNKEL (reference sequence). DNA for the CDR3: TGTGCCAGCAGCCAAGATAGCGGGAGTGAAGATGAGCAGTTCTTC. Translated: CASSQDSGSEDEQFF.

V usage is TRBV30 and J usage is TRBJ1-1, with TRBD1 as a possible D gene (6 bases). CDR1 is GTSNPN, CDR2 SVGIG, per germline (reference sequence). The V end lost 5 bases, the J end lost 3 bases, and 10 bases lay between the germline ends. The CDR3 is 12 amino acids. In DNA form, the CDR3 reads TGTGCCTGGGCCCCAGGGGACACTGAAGCTTTCTTT. Protein: CAWAPGDTEAFF.

The chain joins TRBV5-4 to TRBJ2-7; 7 bases fit TRBD2. The germline V gene has CDR1 SGHNT and CDR2 YYREEE (reference sequence). The CDR3 length is 20 residues. The V gene end was trimmed by 3 bases and the J gene end by 4 bases; junction bases not matched to a gene: 25. CDR3 loop: CASSSLTGLGLAGDHYEQYF. Here the CDR3 DNA reads TGTGCCAGCAGCTCCCTGACTGGACTAGGTTTGGCGGGAGATCATTACGAGCAGTACTTC.

This clonotype occurred many times. Here the CDR3 DNA reads TGCAGTGCTAGAGATTTTGATCAGGGAGGCTATGGCTACACCTTC. Its translation is CSARDFDQGGYGYTF. This chain joins TRBV20-1 and TRBJ1-2; TRBD1 might be the D (5 bases). The V and J ends lost 0 bases and 4 bases respectively, with 15 bases between them. CDR3 length: 15 amino acids. From germline, CDR1 is DFQATT and CDR2 SNEGSKA (reference sequence).

This clonotype was seen a handful of times. The rearrangement uses TRBV6-1 and TRBJ2-7; tentatively, D is TRBD1 or TRBD2 (5 bases each). This CDR3 is 13 amino acids long. Germline values: CDR1 MNHNS, CDR2 SASEGT. V lost 8 bases to trimming and J lost 7 bases, with 18 bases between them. The CDR3 DNA sequence: TGTGCCAGCCTGAGACGGGACGGGGCTGAGCAGTACTTC. Residues: CASLRRDGAEQYF.

This clonotype was picked up one time. This may be a read error, as it is one base from a much larger clone. The chain carries TRBV14 and TRBJ2-7; no firm D call. CDR1 SGHDN and CDR2 FVKESK come from the germline V gene. The length of the CDR3 is 15 residues. The CDR3 DNA is TGTGCCAGCAGCCAAGATTCTGTCCGAGCCTACGAGCAGTGCTTC. Translation gives CASSQDSVRAYEQCF.

In its sample, this clonotype was seen many times. The chain joins TRBV7-9 to TRBJ1-6; D perhaps matches TRBD1 (5 bases). Germline V lookup: CDR1 SEHNR, CDR2 FQNEAQ (reference sequence). The length of the CDR3 is 15 residues. Between the trimmed V and J ends, which lost 5 bases and 4 bases, there was a span of 12 bases. Here the CDR3 reads CASSLTTEYNSPLHF. The CDR3 DNA follows: TGTGCCAGCAGCCTGACGACAGAATATAATTCACCCCTCCACTTT.

This clonotype was observed many times. V gene TRBV11-2 combines with J gene TRBJ1-1; weak D call: TRBD1 (6 bases). CDR1 is SGHAT, CDR2 FQNNGV, per germline. The CDR3 consists of 15 residues. V dropped 0 bases and J dropped 3 bases, with 11 bases sitting between them. The CDR3 DNA reads TGTGCCAGCAGCTTAGAGGGGGCTTCCTACACTGAAGCTTTCTTT. Translated: CASSLEGASYTEAFF.

This chain connects TRBV20-1 to TRBJ2-7, with 11 bases identical to TRBD2. V shed 6 bases, J shed 1 base, and the junction held 5 bases outside the gene matches. The CDR3 runs to 14 residues. Germline-derived CDR1 and CDR2 are DFQATT and SNEGSKA (reference sequence). In nucleotides, the CDR3 is TGCAGTGCCCGTAGCGGGAGGGGGTCCTACGAGCAGTACTTC. Amino acid sequence: CSARSGRGSYEQYF.

In this sample, this clonotype turned up many times. This chain links TRBV5-1 with TRBJ2-7; 7 bases match TRBD2. Germline CDR1 reads SGHRS; CDR2 reads YFSETQ. The CDR3 has 17 amino acids. V was clipped by 4 bases and J by 5 bases; unmatched bases: 18. CDR3 DNA: TGCGCCAGCAGCCCGAACGCGGGGGTCTACAAACGAGACGAGCAGTACTTC. It specifies CASSPNAGVYKRDEQYF.

The gene calls are TRBV5-6 and TRBJ2-1; D perhaps matches TRBD2 (7 bases). CDR3 length: 15 residues. Germline CDR1 SGHDT, CDR2 YYEEEE. Between the trimmed V and J ends, which lost 0 bases and 4 bases, there was a span of 11 bases. The CDR3 loop is CASSLDGGPYNEQFF. The CDR3 coding sequence is TGTGCCAGCAGCTTGGACGGGGGGCCTTACAATGAGCAGTTCTTC.